The rows below give T cell receptor beta chains drawn from one sample of a study of T cell responses to AZD1222 COVID-19 vaccine. Sequencing used immunoSEQ multiplex PCR; TCRdb keeps in-frame clones, though not all of them. The sample includes 150,000 or so clones, roughly nine tenths of them seen just once. Here the sequenced sample was peripheral blood, taken 28 days after the second AZD1222 dose. Receptors originate from an adult who received the AZD1222 COVID-19 vaccine. The CDR3 runs from the conserved cysteine through the conserved F or W. The D gene is left open where the match is weak. Size values are once, few and many counts, or a class for expanded clones, and some rows have none.

D gene	V gene	J gene	clone size	CDR3 protein	CDR3 DNA
.	TRBV19	TRBJ1-6	few	CASSALGDEYNSPLHF	TGTGCCAGTTCCGCGCTAGGGGATGAATATAATTCACCCCTCCACTTT
.	TRBV18	TRBJ2-3	.	CASSPGNTDTQYF	TGTGCCAGCTCACCAGGTAACACAGATACGCAGTATTTT
TRBD2	TRBV29-1	TRBJ2-2	once	CSVGIIAGGYTGELFF	TGCAGCGTGGGAATCATAGCGGGAGGGTACACCGGGGAGCTGTTTTTT
TRBD1	TRBV3-1/TRBV3-2	TRBJ1-4	.	CASSQVRTGNEKLFF	TGTGCCAGCAGCCAAGTAAGGACAGGGAATGAAAAACTGTTTTTT
TRBD1	TRBV6-5	TRBJ1-1	once	CASSYGGGYTEAFF	TGTGCCAGCAGTTACGGAGGGGGCTACACTGAAGCTTTCTTT
.	TRBV2	TRBJ1-6	few	CASSAREGNRYPLHF	TGTGCCAGCAGTGCAAGGGAGGGGAACAGGTACCCCCTCCACTTT
.	TRBV9	TRBJ1-6	few	CASSVMGDNSPLHF	TGTGCCAGCAGCGTAATGGGGGACAATTCACCCCTCCACTTT
TRBD1	TRBV4-1	TRBJ1-5	.	CASSQDPGGQPQHF	TGCGCCAGCAGCCAAGATCCAGGGGGGCAGCCCCAGCATTTT
TRBD1	TRBV7-2	TRBJ1-6	.	CASSDRQGPNSPLHF	TGTGCCAGCAGCGATAGACAGGGGCCTAATTCACCCCTCCACTTT
.	TRBV6-5	TRBJ2-5	once	CASSYRGWGETQYF	TGTGCCAGCAGTTACAGGGGTTGGGGGGAGACCCAGTACTTC
.	TRBV2	TRBJ1-6	.	CASTRTGLKNNSPLHF	TGTGCCAGCACCAGAACAGGGCTAAAGAATAATTCACCCCTCCACTTT
.	TRBV7-2	TRBJ2-5	.	CASSLAGWGETQYF	TGTGCCAGCAGCTTAGCGGGGTGGGGAGAGACCCAGTACTTC